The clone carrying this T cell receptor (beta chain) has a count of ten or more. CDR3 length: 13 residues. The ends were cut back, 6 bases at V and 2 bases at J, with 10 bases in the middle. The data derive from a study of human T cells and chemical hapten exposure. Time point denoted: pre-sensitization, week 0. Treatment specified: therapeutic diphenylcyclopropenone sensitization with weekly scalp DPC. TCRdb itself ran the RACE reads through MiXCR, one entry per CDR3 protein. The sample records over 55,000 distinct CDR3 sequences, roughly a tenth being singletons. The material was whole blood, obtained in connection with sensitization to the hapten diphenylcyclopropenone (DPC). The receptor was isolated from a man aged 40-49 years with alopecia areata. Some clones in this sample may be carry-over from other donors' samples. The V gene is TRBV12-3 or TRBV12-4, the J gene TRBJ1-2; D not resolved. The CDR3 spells CASSPLGNYGYTF. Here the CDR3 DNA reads TGTGCCAGCAGCCCTCTGGGAAACTATGGCTACACCTTC.